The 12 T cell receptor beta chains below come from one sample, sequenced in a study of blood T cell repertoires in COVID-19. The method was immunoSEQ multiplex PCR; TCRdb's version includes in-frame clones alone and lacks a portion of them. The sample shows some 200,000 clones, 80% to 90% of them seen only once. The sequenced sample consisted of peripheral blood. Every receptor here comes from a man older than 75 with acute or convalescent COVID-19.

This clone was detected only once. The V gene is TRBV27, the J gene TRBJ2-2, with a weak D call TRBD2 (6 bases). Germline V gene data show CDR1 as MNHEY and CDR2 as SMNVEV (reference sequence). The CDR3 contains 17 residues. V was clipped by 4 bases and J by 0 bases, with 15 bases between them. CDR3 amino acids: CASSSKTRFANTGELFF. DNA for the CDR3: TGTGCCAGCAGTTCCAAGACTAGATTCGCGAACACCGGGGAGCTGTTTTTT.

The V call is TRBV5-1, the J call TRBJ1-2, with 7 bases aligning to TRBD1. The germline V gene encodes CDR1 SGHRS and CDR2 YFSETQ. This CDR3 comprises 15 residues. Losses at the gene ends were 4 bases for V and 6 bases for J; bases not matched to a gene: 12. The CDR3 loop is CASSPLRAGGHGYTF. For the CDR3, the DNA is TGCGCCAGCAGCCCCCTCAGGGCAGGGGGACATGGCTACACCTTC.

The chain recombines TRBV30 with TRBJ1-3, with a tentative D call TRBD1 (6 bases). CDR1 and CDR2 from the germline V gene are GTSNPN and SVGIG (reference sequence). V gave up 2 bases and J gave up 2 bases, with 10 bases separating them. This CDR3 comprises 14 residues. CDR3 bases: TGTGCCTGGAGTAAACAGGGCACTGGAAACACCATATATTTT. Residues: CAWSKQGTGNTIYF.

V usage is TRBV27 and J usage is TRBJ2-1; TRBD2 agrees at 13 bases. The length of the CDR3 is 15 residues. V lost 5 bases and J lost 2; bases outside the gene matches: 0. Germline values: CDR1 MNHEY, CDR2 SMNVEV (reference sequence). The CDR3 sequence is CASSGLAGAYNEQFF. The CDR3, as DNA: TGTGCCAGCAGTGGACTAGCGGGGGCCTACAATGAGCAGTTCTTC.

CDR3 in DNA: TGTGCCAGCAGTTCAGGACTAGCGGGAGGGTACGAGCAGTACTTC. Translation gives CASSSGLAGGYEQYF. The J gene is TRBJ2-7, the V gene TRBV28, with 15 positions matching TRBD2. This CDR3 has 15 amino acids. V shed 4 bases, J shed 4 bases, and the junction held 2 bases outside the gene matches. Germline assignment: CDR1 MDHEN and CDR2 SYDVKM.

This sequence joins TRBV11-2 and TRBJ2-3; D may be TRBD1 (5 bases). The germline V gene has CDR1 SGHAT and CDR2 FQNNGV. This CDR3 is built from 15 residues. V was pared by 4 bases and J by 2 bases, with 13 bases between. This CDR3 is CASSWAKGNTDTQYF. CDR3 sequence (DNA): TGTGCCAGCAGCTGGGCAAAGGGGAACACAGATACGCAGTATTTT.

J is TRBJ1-2 and V is TRBV18; 9 bases match TRBD1. V dropped 0 bases and J dropped 8; count of bases not matched to a gene: 7. This CDR3 comprises 15 residues. Germline V gene data show CDR1 as KGHSH and CDR2 as LQKENI. The CDR3 coding sequence is TGTGCCAGCTCACCACCTACAGGGGGCGGAGAGGGCTACACCTTC. Residues: CASSPPTGGGEGYTF.

The gene calls are TRBV19 and TRBJ1-3; a possible D gene is TRBD1 (5 bases). The CDR3 sequence is 13 residues long. Germline CDR1 is LNHDA and CDR2 is SQIVND (reference sequence). Trimming removed 7 bases at V and 0 bases at J, with 7 bases between. The CDR3 reads CASKTVSGNTIYF. The CDR3 coding sequence is TGTGCCAGTAAGACAGTCTCTGGAAACACCATATATTTT.

A note on this clone: An end of the junction does not agree with germline; a read error may underlie this. The chain is built from TRBV6-5 and TRBJ2-7, with no clear D. The CDR3 is 12 residues long. Germline V lookup: CDR1 MNHEY, CDR2 SVGAGI. The CDR3 DNA reads as TGTGCCAGCAGTTACTCAGGCAGCGCCCGGGTTTTC. It is translated as CASSYSGSARVF.

The V and J genes are TRBV24-1 and TRBJ1-5, with 8 positions matching TRBD1. Germline-derived CDR1 and CDR2 are KGHDR and SFDVKD. Trimming cost V 7 bases and J 1 base; bases outside gene matches: 8. CDR3 length: 16 amino acids. CDR3 sequence: CATSPGQGGSNQPQHF. The CDR3 nucleotides read TGTGCCACCAGCCCCGGACAGGGCGGGAGCAATCAGCCCCAGCATTTT.

The chain carries TRBV19 and TRBJ1-5; the match to TRBD1 covers 10 bases. The junction had 4 bases not matched to a gene; V was cut back by 5 bases and J by 3 bases. The CDR3 has 15 residues. In germline, CDR1 is LNHDA, CDR2 SQIVND (reference sequence). The CDR3 DNA sequence: TGTGCCAGTAGTGGGGACAGGGGACTCAATCAGCCCCAGCATTTT. This gives the protein CASSGDRGLNQPQHF.

The chain has TRBV5-4 and TRBJ1-2; TRBD1 agrees at 8 bases. The CDR3 extends over 17 amino acids. CDR1 is SGHNT and CDR2 is YYREEE in the germline V gene (reference sequence). J gave up 3 bases and V 4 bases, and 14 bases lay outside the gene matches. The CDR3 region is CASSRRGGQGMDYGYTF. Written as DNA, the CDR3 is TGTGCCAGCAGCCGACGAGGAGGACAGGGTATGGACTATGGCTACACCTTC.